In its sample, the clone carrying this T cell receptor (beta chain) was seen once. These data are taken from a study of blood T cell repertoires in COVID-19. The repertoire was sequenced with immunoSEQ multiplex PCR; TCRdb's copy has only in-frame clones and lacks some. The sample yields fewer than 250,000 clones, less than 90% seen once. The CDR3 is 14 residues long. V was clipped by 0 bases and J by 12 bases; unmatched bases: 9. Germline-derived CDR1 and CDR2 are SGHNT and YYREEE (reference sequence). The sample taken for sequencing was peripheral blood. This receptor was taken from a woman between 45 and 65 years old with acute or convalescent COVID-19. The V gene is TRBV5-4, the J gene TRBJ2-1; 7 nucleotides line up with TRBD2. CDR3 sequence: CASSLAVSGTGQFF. The CDR3 DNA reads TGTGCCAGCAGCTTGGCCGTAAGCGGGACCGGGCAGTTCTTC.